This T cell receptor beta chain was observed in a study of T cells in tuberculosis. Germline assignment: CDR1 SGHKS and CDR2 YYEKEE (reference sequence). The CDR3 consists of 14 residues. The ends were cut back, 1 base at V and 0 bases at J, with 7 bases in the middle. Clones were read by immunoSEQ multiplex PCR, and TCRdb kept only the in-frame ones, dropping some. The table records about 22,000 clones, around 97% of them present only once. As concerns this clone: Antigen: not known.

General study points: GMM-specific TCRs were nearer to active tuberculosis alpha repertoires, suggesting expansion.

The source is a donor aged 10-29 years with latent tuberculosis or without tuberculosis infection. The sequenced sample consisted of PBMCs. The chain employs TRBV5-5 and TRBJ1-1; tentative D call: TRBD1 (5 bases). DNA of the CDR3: TGTGCCAGCAGCTTGTACAGGATGAACACTGAAGCTTTCTTT. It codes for CASSLYRMNTEAFF.